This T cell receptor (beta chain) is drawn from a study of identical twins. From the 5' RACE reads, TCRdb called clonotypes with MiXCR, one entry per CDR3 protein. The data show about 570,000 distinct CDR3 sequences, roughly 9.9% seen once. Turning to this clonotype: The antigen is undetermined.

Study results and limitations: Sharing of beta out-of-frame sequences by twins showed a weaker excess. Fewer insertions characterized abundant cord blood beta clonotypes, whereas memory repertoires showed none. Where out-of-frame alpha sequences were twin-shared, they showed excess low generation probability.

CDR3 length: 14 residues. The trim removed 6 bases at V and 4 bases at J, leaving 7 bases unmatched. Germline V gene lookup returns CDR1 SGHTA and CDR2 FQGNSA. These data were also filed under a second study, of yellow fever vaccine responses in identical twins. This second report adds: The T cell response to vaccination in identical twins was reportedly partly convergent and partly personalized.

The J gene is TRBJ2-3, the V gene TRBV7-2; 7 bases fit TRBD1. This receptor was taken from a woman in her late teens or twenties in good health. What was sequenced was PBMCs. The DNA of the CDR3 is TGTGCCAGCAGATTTTTAGGGGGCCCAGATACGCAGTATTTT. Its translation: CASRFLGGPDTQYF.